This TCR beta chain stems from a study of technical replicates of blood from a handful of donors (dated by TCRdb to about 2017). Library preparation used the immunoSEQ multiplex PCR assay. TCRdb obtained this table from immuneACCESS and retained in-frame rearrangements with V and J assigned. These tables miss some clones; where compared with another copy, unresolved V genes account for less than half of the shortfall, and the remainder is unexplained. The sample includes roughly 93,000 clones, with approximately 96% observed a single time. Of the sample, less than 0.25% falls within the top ten clones. In the case of this clone: Its antigen remains unidentified. No base-level quality is on record; no much larger clone is a single base apart.

Ends trimmed: V by 3 bases, J by 8 bases; bases unmatched to a gene: 12. The CDR1 and CDR2 encoded by the germline V gene are MGHRA and YSYEKL. The CDR3 runs 16 amino acids, cysteine and phenylalanine included. Only the CDR3 DNA is retained, 48 bases long and in frame from the first base. The source of this sequence is a human donor in good health. The sample consisted of T cells isolated from PBMCs. The receptor chain draws on TRBV4-1 and TRBJ1-4, with 7 central nucleotides matching TRBD1. The bases read TGCGCCAGCAGCCACGGGCCCCGGGACAGCGACGAAAAACTGTTTTTT. It codes for CASSHGPRDSDEKLFF.